Shown below are 21 T cell receptor beta chains from a single sample sequenced in a study of blood T cell repertoires in COVID-19. TCRdb keeps only in-frame clones here, not all; method: immunoSEQ multiplex PCR. In the table there are about 240,000 clones, 82% of which are singletons. What was sequenced was peripheral blood. The receptors were sampled from a woman aged 55 to 70 with active or convalescent COVID-19.

CDR3 sequence reads: CASSPGGDTEAFF. For the CDR3, the DNA is TGTGCCAGCTCACCAGGGGGGGACACTGAAGCTTTCTTT. The chain has TRBV18 and TRBJ1-1; D is perhaps TRBD1 (5 bases). V lost 2 bases and J lost 3, with 7 bases in between. In germline, CDR1 is KGHSH, CDR2 LQKENI. This CDR3 has 13 amino acids.

The chain carries TRBV11-3 and TRBJ1-1; 7 nucleotides agree with TRBD1. V lost 5 bases to trimming and J lost 4 bases; unmatched junction nucleotides: 7. The CDR3 has 14 residues. The V gene's germline CDR1 is SGHNT and CDR2 YENEEA. The CDR3 here is CASSLGGQSTEAFF. CDR3 coding DNA: TGTGCCAGCAGCCTAGGGGGACAGAGCACTGAAGCTTTCTTT.

The chain carries TRBV21-1 and TRBJ2-1; the table names TRBD1, a call not compared with the DNA. TRBV21-1 is a pseudogene segment. The length of the CDR3 is 15 residues. CDR3 region: CASTIGTAPWNEQFF. DNA for the CDR3: TGTGCCAGCACCATAGGGACAGCCCCCTGGAATGAGCAGTTCTTC.

This chain links TRBV9 with TRBJ1-6; 7 positions agree with TRBD1. Germline loops: CDR1 SGDLS, CDR2 YYNGEE. J lost 8 bases, V lost 5 bases, and 7 bases had no gene match. The CDR3 sequence is 14 residues long. Written as DNA, the CDR3 is TGTGCCAGCAGGAGGGGACAGCGTGATTCACCCCTCCACTTT. Protein product: CASRRGQRDSPLHF.

A single count supports this clone. The rearrangement uses TRBV27 and TRBJ1-2; 9 bases align to TRBD1. With V trimmed by 6 bases and J by 6 bases, 5 bases remained unmatched. The CDR3 sequence is 13 residues long. Germline-derived CDR1 and CDR2 are MNHEY and SMNVEV (reference sequence). The CDR3 sequence: CASSGTGRHGYTF. The CDR3 DNA reads TGTGCCAGCAGCGGGACAGGGCGGCATGGCTACACCTTC.

The gene calls are TRBV6-5 and TRBJ1-1, with 8 bases lining up with TRBD1. CDR1 is MNHEY, CDR2 SVGAGI, per germline. J was trimmed by 4 bases and V by 8 bases; bases with no gene match: 3. The CDR3 loop spans 12 amino acids. In DNA form, the CDR3 reads TGTGCCAGCGGCCAGGGGGCCACTGAAGCTTTCTTT. It is translated as CASGQGATEAFF.

This clone was counted once. The gene calls are TRBV2 and TRBJ1-2, with 9 bases lining up with TRBD1. CDR1 SNHLY and CDR2 FYNNEI come from the germline V gene. CDR3 size: 14 residues. The V segment lost 4 bases and the J segment 8 bases; nucleotides outside the gene matches: 8. The chain's CDR3 is CASSGRDRAEGYTF. The CDR3 DNA follows: TGTGCCAGCAGTGGCCGGGACAGGGCGGAAGGCTACACCTTC.

The count of this clone is one. The chain couples TRBV19 to TRBJ1-6; D is undetermined. Deletions cut 8 bases from V and 1 base from J, with 12 bases between. CDR1 is LNHDA, CDR2 SQIVND, per germline (reference sequence). The CDR3 contains 15 residues. The CDR3 loop reads CASADRGSYNSPLHF. The CDR3 bases are TGTGCCAGTGCAGACCGGGGATCCTATAATTCACCCCTCCACTTT.

The V and J genes are TRBV9 and TRBJ2-1; D gene unclear. The CDR3 runs to 14 residues. The germline gives CDR1 SGDLS, CDR2 YYNGEE. The V gene lost 0 bases and the J gene lost 7 bases, with 11 bases spanning the gap. CDR3 loop: CASSVVSTANEQFF. The CDR3 region has the DNA TGTGCCAGCAGCGTAGTTTCCACTGCAAATGAGCAGTTCTTC. Full variable domain (outside the CDR3, taken from reference TRBV9 and TRBJ2-1): DSGVTQTPKHLITATGQRVTLRCSPRSGDLSVYWYQQSLDQGLQFLIQYYNGEERAKGNILERFSAQQFPDLHSELNLSSLELGDSALYFCASSVVSTANEQFFGPGTRLTVL.

The rearrangement uses TRBV6-5 and TRBJ1-5; TRBD1 agrees at 8 bases. The V gene's germline CDR1 is MNHEY and CDR2 SVGAGI. The CDR3 consists of 15 residues. The V segment lost 6 bases and the J segment 3 bases; nucleotides outside the gene matches: 7. CDR3 region: CASRSTTGVNQPQHF. The CDR3 bases are TGTGCCAGCAGGTCGACGACAGGGGTCAATCAGCCCCAGCATTTT.

The chain is built from TRBV4-1 and TRBJ2-5, with 16 nucleotides matching TRBD2. The germline gives CDR1 MGHRA, CDR2 YSYEKL. The CDR3 has 18 residues. Trimming at V came to 2 bases and at J to 4 bases, leaving 7 bases not matched to a gene. The CDR3 loop reads CASSQQGLAGGLGETQYF. DNA of the CDR3: TGCGCCAGCAGCCAACAGGGACTAGCGGGGGGGCTCGGAGAGACCCAGTACTTC.

This clone was observed a single time. This chain links TRBV2 with TRBJ2-3; D is possibly TRBD1 (7 bases). Between the trimmed V and J ends, which lost 7 bases and 6 bases, there was a span of 17 bases. The length of the CDR3 is 14 residues. The germline V gene encodes CDR1 SNHLY and CDR2 FYNNEI. In DNA, the CDR3 is TGTGCCAGCATGACCCCCAGGGGGAGGGATACGCAGTATTTT. It encodes CASMTPRGRDTQYF.

This clone was counted a single time. The rearrangement joins TRBV3-1 (or the pseudogene TRBV3-2) to TRBJ2-5; 7 nucleotides align to TRBD2. The CDR3 contains 16 residues. The germline CDR1 and CDR2 sequences are LGHDT and YNNKEL (reference sequence). With 6 bases clipped from V and 2 bases from J, the junction kept 12 bases outside the gene matches. CDR3 in DNA: TGTGCCAGCAGTCACACAGCGGGGAGCTCGCAAGAGACCCAGTACTTC. Translating it yields CASSHTAGSSQETQYF.

This clone was seen a single time. The genes are TRBV11-2 and TRBJ2-3; a weak D match, TRBD2 (5 bases). The germline V gene encodes CDR1 SGHAT and CDR2 FQNNGV. The CDR3 is 16 amino acids. The germline V and J ends were trimmed by 7 bases and 2 bases, with 19 bases remaining between them. CDR3 sequence reads: CASTPGYGIYTDTQYF. CDR3 in DNA: TGTGCCAGCACCCCGGGCTACGGGATTTACACAGATACGCAGTATTTT.

To note about this clone: This sample also contains other DNA sequences that code for the same CDR3. The J gene is TRBJ1-1, the V gene TRBV18; tentatively, D is TRBD1 (6 bases). Trimming pared 3 bases from V and 2 bases from J, leaving 10 bases between. This CDR3 is built from 14 residues. The V gene's germline CDR1 is KGHSH and CDR2 LQKENI. As DNA, the CDR3 is TGTGCCAGCTCACCGAGACAGGTTAACACTGAAGCTTTCTTT. Protein sequence: CASSPRQVNTEAFF.

The rearrangement links TRBV5-4 to TRBJ1-2, with TRBD1 matching over 10 bases. Germline V CDR1 and CDR2: SGHNT, YYREEE (reference sequence). V was clipped by 4 bases and J by 8 bases; unmatched bases: 5. This CDR3 has 13 residues. CDR3: CASSMDRGTGYTF. As DNA, the CDR3 is TGTGCCAGCAGCATGGACAGGGGGACAGGCTACACCTTC. The whole variable domain, filled in from reference TRBV5-4 and TRBJ1-2, reads ETGVTQSPTHLIKTRGQQVTLRCSSQSGHNTVSWYQQALGQGPQFIFQYYREEENGRGNFPPRFSGLQFPNYSSELNVNALELDDSALYLCASSMDRGTGYTFGSGTRLTVV.

V usage is TRBV5-1 and J usage is TRBJ2-5, with 7 nucleotides matching TRBD1. The CDR3 has 15 residues. Germline CDR1 and CDR2: SGHRS and YFSETQ. J gave up 4 bases and V 0 bases, and 6 bases lay outside the gene matches. CDR3: CASSLGRGTSETQYF. The CDR3 coding sequence is TGCGCCAGCAGCTTGGGCAGGGGGACGTCAGAGACCCAGTACTTC.

V and J are TRBV6-5 and TRBJ1-1, with a possible D match to TRBD1 (6 bases). Between the trimmed V and J ends, which lost 5 bases and 5 bases, there was a span of 12 bases. CDR3 length: 13 amino acids. CDR1 and CDR2 from the germline V gene are MNHEY and SVGAGI. CDR3 coding DNA: TGTGCCAGCAGTCCAGGGGAGAGGACTGAAGCTTTCTTT. The encoded protein is CASSPGERTEAFF.

The V call is TRBV28, the J call TRBJ1-1; a weak D match, TRBD1 (6 bases). Per germline, CDR1 MDHEN and CDR2 SYDVKM. The CDR3 runs to 13 residues. Trimming took off 9 bases at V and 4 bases at J, with 15 bases between the two ends. The CDR3 nucleotides are TGTGCCAGTTACATACAGGGAATCACTGAAGCTTTCTTT. It codes for CASYIQGITEAFF.

V gene TRBV9 combines with J gene TRBJ1-4; the match to TRBD1 covers 9 bases. The ends lost 3 bases at V and 3 bases at J; junction bases unmatched: 6. Per germline, CDR1 SGDLS and CDR2 YYNGEE. The CDR3 consists of 16 residues. CDR3 residues: CASSEDRGRPNEKLFF. CDR3 DNA: TGTGCCAGCAGCGAGGACAGGGGAAGGCCTAATGAAAAACTGTTTTTT. Looking up the rest from reference TRBV9 and TRBJ1-4 gives the full variable domain: DSGVTQTPKHLITATGQRVTLRCSPRSGDLSVYWYQQSLDQGLQFLIQYYNGEERAKGNILERFSAQQFPDLHSELNLSSLELGDSALYFCASSEDRGRPNEKLFFGSGTQLSVL.

The genes are TRBV9 and TRBJ2-3; D uncertain. Looked up from germline, CDR1 is SGDLS and CDR2 is YYNGEE. Trimming left V 0 bases short and J 0 bases short, with 8 bases between. The CDR3 consists of 15 residues. The CDR3 region is CASSVGILSTDTQYF. The CDR3 DNA is TGTGCCAGCAGCGTAGGAATTCTAAGCACAGATACGCAGTATTTT. The whole variable domain, remainder taken from reference TRBV9 and TRBJ2-3, is DSGVTQTPKHLITATGQRVTLRCSPRSGDLSVYWYQQSLDQGLQFLIQYYNGEERAKGNILERFSAQQFPDLHSELNLSSLELGDSALYFCASSVGILSTDTQYFGPGTRLTVL.